This TCR beta chain stems from a study of PD-L1 blockade in urothelial cancer. Study-wide background: Bladder-origin urothelial cancer in males described about 85% of the roughly 30 patients.

In germline, CDR1 is KGHSH, CDR2 LQKENI. Unmatched junction bases numbered 4, after V lost 3 bases and J lost 5 bases. The CDR3 contains 14 residues. Each patient contributed between 1 and 8 total time points of blood mononuclear cells, pretreatment and during treatment. Profiling relied on immunoSEQ multiplex PCR, and the TCRdb table lists in-frame clones only, not all of them. Found here are 38,000 or so clones, about 83% of them singletons; the top ten hold about 15%. The V and J genes are TRBV18 and TRBJ2-3; TRBD2 matches 8 bases. The sequencing used PBMCs, collected around atezolizumab (anti-PD-L1) treatment. This receptor was taken from a man in his 60s with urothelial cancer. The CDR3, as DNA: TGTGCCAGCTCACCCCGGACTAGCCAAGATACGCAGTATTTT. This gives the protein CASSPRTSQDTQYF.